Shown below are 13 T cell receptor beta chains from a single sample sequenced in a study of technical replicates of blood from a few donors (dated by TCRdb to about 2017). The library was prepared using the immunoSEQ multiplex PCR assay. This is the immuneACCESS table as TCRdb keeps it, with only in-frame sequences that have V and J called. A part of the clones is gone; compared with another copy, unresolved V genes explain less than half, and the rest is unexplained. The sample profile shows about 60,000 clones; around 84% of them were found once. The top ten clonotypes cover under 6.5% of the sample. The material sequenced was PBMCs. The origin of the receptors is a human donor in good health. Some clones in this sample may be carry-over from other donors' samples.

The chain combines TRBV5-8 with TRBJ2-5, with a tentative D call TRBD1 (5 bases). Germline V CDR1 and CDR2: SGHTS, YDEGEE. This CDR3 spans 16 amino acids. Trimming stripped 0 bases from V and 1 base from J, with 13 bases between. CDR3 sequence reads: CASSLGKGVPQETQYF. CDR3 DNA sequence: TGTGCCAGCAGCTTGGGAAAAGGGGTTCCCCAAGAGACCCAGTACTTC.

CDR3 residues: CASSLTSGYEQYF. The CDR3 nucleotides read TGTGCCAGCAGCTTGACTAGCGGCTACGAGCAGTACTTC. The genes are TRBV5-6 and TRBJ2-7; 8 positions match TRBD2. The CDR3 loop spans 13 amino acids. The J segment lost 3 bases and the V segment lost 1 base, leaving 0 bases of the junction unmatched. The germline CDR1 and CDR2 sequences are SGHDT and YYEEEE.

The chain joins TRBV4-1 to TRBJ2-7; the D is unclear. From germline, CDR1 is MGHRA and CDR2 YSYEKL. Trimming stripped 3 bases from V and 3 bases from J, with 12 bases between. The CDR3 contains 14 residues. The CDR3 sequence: CASSHAHGDYEQYF. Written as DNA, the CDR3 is TGCGCCAGCAGCCACGCGCACGGAGACTACGAGCAGTACTTC.

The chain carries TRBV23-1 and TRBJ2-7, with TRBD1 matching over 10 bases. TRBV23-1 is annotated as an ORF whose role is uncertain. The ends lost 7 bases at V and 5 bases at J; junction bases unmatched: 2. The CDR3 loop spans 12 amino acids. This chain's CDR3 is CASTGTGDEQYF. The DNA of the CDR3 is TGCGCCAGCACCGGGACAGGGGACGAGCAGTACTTC.

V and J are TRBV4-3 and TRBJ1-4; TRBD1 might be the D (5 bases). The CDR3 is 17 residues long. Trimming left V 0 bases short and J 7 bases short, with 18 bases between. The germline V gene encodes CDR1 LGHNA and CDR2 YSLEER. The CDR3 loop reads CASSQDAGQGRSEKLFF. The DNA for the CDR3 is TGCGCCAGCAGCCAAGATGCTGGGCAGGGCCGGAGTGAAAAACTGTTTTTT.

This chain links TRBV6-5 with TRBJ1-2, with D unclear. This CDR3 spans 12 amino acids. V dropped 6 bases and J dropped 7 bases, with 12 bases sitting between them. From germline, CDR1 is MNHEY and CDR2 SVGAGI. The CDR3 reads CASRMIFGGYTF. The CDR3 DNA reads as TGTGCCAGCAGGATGATATTCGGTGGCTACACCTTC.

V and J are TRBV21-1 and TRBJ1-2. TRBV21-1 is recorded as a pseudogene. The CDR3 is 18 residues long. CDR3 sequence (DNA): TGTGCCAGCAGCAAAGTAAACGGCAAGACTGGGACTATGATTGGCTACACCTTC. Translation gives CASSKVNGKTGTMIGYTF.

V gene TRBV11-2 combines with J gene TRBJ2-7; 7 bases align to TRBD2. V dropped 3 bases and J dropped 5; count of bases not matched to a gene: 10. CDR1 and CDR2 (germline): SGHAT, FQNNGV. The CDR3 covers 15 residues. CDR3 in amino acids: CASSFPRVAGDEQYF. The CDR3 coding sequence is TGTGCCAGCAGCTTCCCCCGGGTGGCGGGAGACGAGCAGTACTTC.

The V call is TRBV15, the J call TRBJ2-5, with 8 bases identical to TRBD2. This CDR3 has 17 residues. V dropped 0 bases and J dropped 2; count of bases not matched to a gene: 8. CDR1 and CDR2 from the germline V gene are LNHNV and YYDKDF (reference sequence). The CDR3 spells CATSRDGRGRRQETQYF. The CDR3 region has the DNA TGTGCCACCAGCAGAGATGGGCGCGGGAGGAGACAAGAGACCCAGTACTTC.

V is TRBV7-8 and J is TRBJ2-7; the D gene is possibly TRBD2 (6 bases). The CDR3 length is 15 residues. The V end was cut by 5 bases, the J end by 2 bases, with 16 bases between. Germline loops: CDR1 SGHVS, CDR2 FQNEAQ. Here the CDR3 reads CASSRRRERTYEQYF. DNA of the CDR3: TGTGCCAGCAGCCGTAGGAGGGAGAGGACCTACGAGCAGTACTTC.

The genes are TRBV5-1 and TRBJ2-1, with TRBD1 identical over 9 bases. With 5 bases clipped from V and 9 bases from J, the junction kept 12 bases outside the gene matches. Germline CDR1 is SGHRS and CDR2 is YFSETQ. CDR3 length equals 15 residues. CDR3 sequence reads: CASRVGTGTAAEQFF. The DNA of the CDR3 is TGCGCCAGCAGAGTCGGGACAGGGACTGCGGCTGAGCAGTTCTTC.

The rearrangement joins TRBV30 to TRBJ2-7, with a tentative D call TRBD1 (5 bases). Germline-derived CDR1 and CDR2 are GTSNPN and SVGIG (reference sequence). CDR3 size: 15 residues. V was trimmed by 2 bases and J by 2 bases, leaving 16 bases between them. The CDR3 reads CAWSPSRVRPYEQYF. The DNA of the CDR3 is TGTGCCTGGAGTCCCTCCAGGGTTAGGCCCTACGAGCAGTACTTC.

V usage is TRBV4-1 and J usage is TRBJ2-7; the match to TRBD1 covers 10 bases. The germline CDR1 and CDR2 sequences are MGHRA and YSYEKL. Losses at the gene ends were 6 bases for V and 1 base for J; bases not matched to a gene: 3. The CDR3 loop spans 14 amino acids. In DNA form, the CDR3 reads TGCGCCAGCAGTCGGACAGGGGGTTCCTACGAGCAGTACTTC. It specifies CASSRTGGSYEQYF.